Listed here are 21 T cell receptor beta chains from one sample, sequenced in a study of shared clonotypes between healthy human individuals. Clones were sequenced by immunoSEQ multiplex PCR, and TCRdb holds only the in-frame ones, with some missing. Here the sample spans some 2.1 million clones, over 85% being singletons. The sequencing sample was made of naive CD4+ T cells sorted from blood. Described subset: CD45RA+ positively selected. These receptors were obtained from a man younger than 35 in good health.

The chain joins TRBV27 to TRBJ1-1, with 8 bases matching TRBD1. There are 15 residues in the CDR3. Looked up from germline, CDR1 is MNHEY and CDR2 is SMNVEV (reference sequence). V was pared by 6 bases and J by 5 bases, with 11 bases of the junction left unmatched. The CDR3 spells CASSRRFTGGTEAFF. In DNA form, the CDR3 reads TGTGCCAGCAGCCGCAGGTTTACAGGGGGGACTGAAGCTTTCTTT.

This chain links TRBV5-1 with TRBJ2-6; the D is unclear. The V gene lost 2 bases and the J gene lost 0 bases, with 6 bases spanning the gap. From germline, CDR1 is SGHRS and CDR2 YFSETQ. The CDR3 length is 15 residues. The CDR3 coding sequence is TGCGCCAGCAGCTTTAGGAACTCTGGGGCCAACGTCCTGACTTTC. Translating it yields CASSFRNSGANVLTF.

The genes are TRBV28 and TRBJ1-3, with D possibly TRBD1 on 6 matching bases. Looked up from germline, CDR1 is MDHEN and CDR2 is SYDVKM. Trimming stripped 5 bases from V and 1 base from J, with 9 bases between. This CDR3 contains 14 residues. CDR3 in DNA: TGTGCCAGCAGTCTCGGGACATCTGGAAACACCATATATTTT. Its protein is CASSLGTSGNTIYF.

Points on this clone: Other DNA sequences from this sample encode an identical CDR3 as well. The CDR3 here is CASSLGGAETQYF. The CDR3 coding sequence is TGTGCCAGCAGCTTGGGGGGCGCAGAGACCCAGTACTTC. The genes are TRBV11-3 and TRBJ2-5; D is possibly TRBD1 or TRBD2 (6 bases each). From germline, CDR1 is SGHNT and CDR2 YENEEA. Trimming shortened V by 3 bases and J by 4 bases, and 9 bases separated the two germline ends. CDR3 length: 13 amino acids. The whole variable domain, remainder taken from reference TRBV11-3 and TRBJ2-5, is EAGVVQSPRYKIIEKKQPVAFWCNPISGHNTLYWYLQNLGQGPELLIRYENEEAVDDSQLPKDRFSAERLKGVDSTLKIQPAELGDSAVYLCASSLGGAETQYFGPGTRLLVL.

The chain carries TRBV6-1 and TRBJ2-1; TRBD2 is a possible D gene (6 bases). Trimming stripped 7 bases from V and 1 base from J, with 14 bases between. The germline gives CDR1 MNHNS, CDR2 SASEGT. CDR3 length: 15 amino acids. CDR3 loop: CASIFSGSSYNEQFF. CDR3 DNA sequence: TGTGCCAGCATTTTTAGCGGCTCGTCCTACAATGAGCAGTTCTTC.

The chain has TRBV6-5 and TRBJ2-7; 7 positions match TRBD1. V was clipped by 7 bases and J by 3 bases; unmatched bases: 9. The length of the CDR3 is 14 residues. The germline V gene encodes CDR1 MNHEY and CDR2 SVGAGI. The CDR3 reads CASNKMGQLYEQYF. CDR3 in DNA: TGTGCCAGCAACAAAATGGGACAGCTCTACGAGCAGTACTTC.

The sample holds one count of this clone. The J gene is TRBJ1-1, the V gene TRBV7-9; D gene uncertain. V gave up 3 bases and J gave up 7 bases, with 15 bases separating them. From germline, CDR1 is SEHNR and CDR2 FQNEAQ (reference sequence). The CDR3 is 14 residues long. Here the CDR3 DNA reads TGTGCCAGCAGCTTCTCATCGGGGAGGGATGAAGCTTTCTTT. Translated: CASSFSSGRDEAFF.

V gene TRBV4-2 combines with J gene TRBJ2-7, with D maybe TRBD1 (5 bases). Trimming shortened V by 1 base and J by 4 bases, and 11 bases separated the two germline ends. This CDR3 region has 14 residues. Germline V CDR1 and CDR2: LGHNA, YNFKEQ. As DNA, the CDR3 is TGTGCCAGCAGCCAAGGTGGGGCCAGTTACGAGCAGTACTTC. It specifies CASSQGGASYEQYF.

As regards this clone: The same CDR3 is also encoded by other DNA sequences in this sample. The chain combines TRBV2 with TRBJ1-3; D gene unclear. Deletions cut 6 bases from V and 0 bases from J, with 6 bases between. This CDR3 region has 13 residues. Germline V gene lookup returns CDR1 SNHLY and CDR2 FYNNEI. The CDR3 here is CASSVSSGNTIYF. The CDR3, as DNA: TGTGCCAGCAGCGTATCCTCTGGAAACACCATATATTTT.

The gene calls are TRBV25-1 and TRBJ2-3; D unresolved. The V gene lost 7 bases and the J gene lost 4 bases, with 9 bases spanning the gap. The CDR3 runs 12 residues. The germline V gene has CDR1 MGHDK and CDR2 SYGVNS. The CDR3 sequence is CASKYGADTQYF. CDR3 bases: TGTGCCAGCAAGTACGGCGCAGATACGCAGTATTTT.

V gene TRBV5-4 combines with J gene TRBJ1-4; a possible D gene is TRBD1 (5 bases). The CDR3 consists of 14 residues. In germline, CDR1 is SGHNT, CDR2 YYREEE (reference sequence). V was shortened by 3 bases and J by 2 bases, with 8 bases between the two germline ends. CDR3 coding DNA: TGTGCCAGCAGCTGGGGCGGCACTAATGAAAAACTGTTTTTT. The encoded protein is CASSWGGTNEKLFF.

The CDR3 loop reads CASSLDSTSGRDEQYF. As DNA, the CDR3 is TGTGCCAGCAGCTTAGATTCGACTAGCGGGAGGGACGAGCAGTACTTC. The J gene is TRBJ2-7, the V gene TRBV11-2; the match to TRBD2 covers 14 bases. CDR1 is SGHAT and CDR2 is FQNNGV in the germline V gene. This CDR3 spans 16 amino acids. The trim removed 0 bases at V and 5 bases at J, leaving 3 bases unmatched.

About this clone itself: Other DNA sequences from this sample encode an identical CDR3 as well. The V gene is TRBV28, the J gene TRBJ2-7; the D call may be TRBD1 or TRBD2 (5 bases each). The V gene's germline CDR1 is MDHEN and CDR2 SYDVKM. CDR3 length: 12 residues. V shed 3 bases and J shed 3 bases, with 6 bases lying between them. As DNA, the CDR3 is TGTGCCAGCAGTTTGAGGGGCTACGAGCAGTACTTC. Its translation is CASSLRGYEQYF.

V and J are TRBV14 and TRBJ2-7; no clear D gene. The CDR3 is 13 amino acids. Germline lookup yields CDR1 SGHDN and CDR2 FVKESK. V was pared by 0 bases and J by 3 bases, with 6 bases between. CDR3: CASSQDLFYEQYF. The CDR3 DNA reads TGTGCCAGCAGCCAAGACTTGTTCTACGAGCAGTACTTC.

The chain recombines TRBV27 with TRBJ2-7, with D tentatively TRBD1 (5 bases). The V end lost 5 bases, the J end lost 2 bases, and 7 bases lay between the germline ends. The CDR3 has 12 residues. Germline-derived CDR1 and CDR2 are MNHEY and SMNVEV (reference sequence). In DNA, the CDR3 is TGTGCCAGCAGTCCGACAGCCTACGAGCAGTACTTC. Translated: CASSPTAYEQYF.

The rearrangement links TRBV30 to TRBJ1-1; a weak D match, TRBD1 (5 bases). V was trimmed by 5 bases and J by 1 base, leaving 11 bases between them. This CDR3 comprises 13 residues. Germline lookup yields CDR1 GTSNPN and CDR2 SVGIG (reference sequence). The CDR3 region has the DNA TGTGCCTGGGGTTCGAGGGGGAACACTGAAGCTTTCTTT. Encoded protein: CAWGSRGNTEAFF.

The rearrangement links TRBV2 to TRBJ1-1; perhaps TRBD1 as D (6 bases). Germline V CDR1 and CDR2: SNHLY, FYNNEI. Deletions cut 6 bases from V and 1 base from J, with 15 bases between. This CDR3 has 15 residues. The CDR3, as DNA: TGTGCCAGCAGAGCCCGAACAGGGTCGAACACTGAAGCTTTCTTT. Translating it yields CASRARTGSNTEAFF. Looking up the rest from reference TRBV2 and TRBJ1-1 gives the full variable domain: EPEVTQTPSHQVTQMGQEVILRCVPISNHLYFYWYRQILGQKVEFLVSFYNNEISEKSEIFDDQFSVERPDGSNFTLKIRSTKLEDSAMYFCASRARTGSNTEAFFGQGTRLTVV.

This clone was recorded once. The chain recombines TRBV6-5 with TRBJ2-1; TRBD2 might be the D (6 bases). The germline CDR1 and CDR2 sequences are MNHEY and SVGAGI. This CDR3 is 14 amino acids long. Deletions cut 5 bases from V and 6 bases from J, with 14 bases between. This CDR3 is CASSPLEGLNEQFF. The CDR3 nucleotides read TGTGCCAGCAGTCCCCTGGAGGGTCTCAATGAGCAGTTCTTC.

The V call is TRBV5-6, the J call TRBJ1-3; D possibly corresponds to TRBD1 (6 bases). CDR1 and CDR2 (germline): SGHDT, YYEEEE. The CDR3 is 15 residues long. V lost 2 bases and J lost 4, with 13 bases in between. The CDR3 loop is CASSLRQAAGNTIYF. DNA of the CDR3: TGTGCCAGCAGCTTAAGACAGGCGGCCGGAAACACCATATATTTT. Combining the CDR3 with reference TRBV5-6 and TRBJ1-3 gives the whole variable domain DAGVTQSPTHLIKTRGQQVTLRCSPKSGHDTVSWYQQALGQGPQFIFQYYEEEERQRGNFPDRFSGHQFPNYSSELNVNALLLGDSALYLCASSLRQAAGNTIYFGEGSWLTVV.

This clone turned up a few times. CDR3 amino acids: CASNDRSYEQYF. Here the CDR3 DNA reads TGTGCCAGCAACGACAGATCCTACGAGCAGTACTTC. The gene calls are TRBV6-5 and TRBJ2-7; D is possibly TRBD1 (5 bases). There are 12 residues in the CDR3. The V gene lost 7 bases and the J gene lost 1 base, with 8 bases spanning the gap. Germline V gene sequence: CDR1 MNHEY, CDR2 SVGAGI.

This chain connects TRBV5-6 to TRBJ2-7; D is unresolved. The CDR3 covers 14 residues. Germline CDR1 SGHDT, CDR2 YYEEEE. The V end was cut by 0 bases, the J end by 3 bases, with 10 bases between. This CDR3 reads CASSLVDGLYEQYF. In DNA form, the CDR3 reads TGTGCCAGCAGCTTGGTAGACGGGCTCTACGAGCAGTACTTC. Variable domain in full (rest from reference TRBV5-6 and TRBJ2-7): DAGVTQSPTHLIKTRGQQVTLRCSPKSGHDTVSWYQQALGQGPQFIFQYYEEEERQRGNFPDRFSGHQFPNYSSELNVNALLLGDSALYLCASSLVDGLYEQYFGPGTRLTVT.